This TCR beta chain emerged from a study of blood T cells in healthy people across ages. Study conclusions and caveats: Both higher diversity and more naive CD4+ cells marked long-lived donors when set against aged donors. Expanded clonotype shifts may have been confounded, as the donors had an unknown CMV status.

About this clonotype itself: Its antigen is not identified.

Together with a sample-barcoded 5' primer, a J-beta primer mix was included in a second PCR lasting roughly 6 to 12 cycles. Every single cDNA molecule received a tag from a template-switch adaptor with 12 random nucleotides. At least 2.5 million CDR3-containing paired-end reads were obtained per sample. TCRdb independently ran MiXCR on the 5' RACE reads; one entry per CDR3 protein. The sample has hundreds of thousands of distinct CDR3 sequences, around 21% seen once. After removal of 5 bases from V and 4 bases from J, the junction contained 12 bases not matched to a gene. This CDR3 contains 16 residues. Germline CDR1 reads MDHEN; CDR2 reads SYDVKM.

The TCR was taken from a man aged 70-80 years in good health. The sample taken for sequencing was blood. This chain uses TRBV28 with TRBJ2-5; TRBD2 aligns across 8 bases. This CDR3 is CASSPTQRELGETQYF. The CDR3 DNA sequence: TGTGCCAGCAGTCCCACGCAGCGGGAGTTAGGAGAGACCCAGTACTTC.